Presented here are 5 T cell receptor beta chains from one specimen sequenced in a study of Tregs in tolerant kidney transplant recipients. Profiling relied on immunoSEQ multiplex PCR, and the TCRdb table lists in-frame clones only, not all of them. The sample includes 50,000 to 75,000 clones, less than 98% of them seen just once. Sequencing used Tregs from blood, obtained before the transplant. The receptors were gathered from a human donor who received a combined kidney and bone marrow transplant.

The genes are TRBV19 and TRBJ2-7, with a possible D match to TRBD1 (6 bases). CDR3 length equals 15 residues. V lost 3 bases, J lost 3 bases, and 15 bases lay in between. In germline, CDR1 is LNHDA, CDR2 SQIVND (reference sequence). For the CDR3, the DNA is TGTGCCAGTAGTATGTCTTGGGGGCGAAGCTACGAGCAGTACTTC. Amino acid sequence: CASSMSWGRSYEQYF.

V and J are TRBV4-1 and TRBJ2-7, with D maybe TRBD1 (6 bases). Germline loops: CDR1 MGHRA, CDR2 YSYEKL. Deletions cut 6 bases from V and 12 bases from J, with 33 bases between. The CDR3 is made up of 17 amino acids. The CDR3 bases are TGCGCCAGCAGGGGAGAAAAGGGGGTCCAGCGTGACCGCCGAGGGTACTTC. Encoded protein: CASRGEKGVQRDRRGYF.

The rearrangement links TRBV7-9 to TRBJ2-1; 9 bases match TRBD2. The germline CDR1 and CDR2 sequences are SEHNR and FQNEAQ (reference sequence). The V segment lost 1 base and the J segment 15 bases; nucleotides outside the gene matches: 7. The CDR3 is 13 residues long. CDR3 amino acids: CASSLDRLAAVFF. In DNA form, the CDR3 reads TGTGCCAGCAGCTTAGACAGACTAGCGGCCGTGTTCTTC.

The chain joins TRBV7-3 to TRBJ2-3; 11 nucleotides match TRBD2. Germline CDR1 is SGHTA and CDR2 is FQGTGA. Trimming took 5 bases from V and 5 from J; bases not matched to a gene: 3. The CDR3 totals 14 residues. As DNA, the CDR3 is TGTGCCAGCAGCCAAGGGACTAGCGGAGATACGCAGTATTTT. Protein: CASSQGTSGDTQYF.

The genes are TRBV7-6 and TRBJ1-2; no definite D call. The V end lost 1 base, the J end lost 4 bases, and 16 bases lay between the germline ends. The CDR3 covers 16 residues. Germline values: CDR1 SGHVS, CDR2 FNYEAQ. The CDR3 DNA is TGTGCCAGCAGCTTAGGGCCTCGGAGCTCTCTCTATGGCTACACCTTC. Translated, it gives CASSLGPRSSLYGYTF.